This T cell receptor beta chain stems from a study of Graves' ophthalmopathy and Graves' hyperthyroidism. The study's findings and limits: Most expanded clonotypes in thyroid above 0.001 frequency also showed up in blood.

For repertoire sequencing, the TCR beta CDR3 regions were amplified from RNA transcripts. First-round RT-PCR employed HTBI primers, with a second-round multiplex PCR after it. TCRdb analysed the multiplex PCR reads with MiXCR anew, one entry per CDR3 protein. The sample lists approximately 210,000 distinct CDR3 sequences, around 28% occurring once. Germline values: CDR1 MNHNS, CDR2 SASEGT. Trimming stripped 8 bases from V and 1 base from J, with 5 bases between. The CDR3 is 11 residues long. As regards this clonotype: Its antigen is unidentified.

This clonotype was obtained from a middle-aged man with Graves' ophthalmopathy. The specimen was peripheral blood. The chain joins TRBV6-1 to TRBJ1-1; D is unresolved. Here the CDR3 DNA reads TGTGCCAGCTTAGGGAACACTGAAGCTTTCTTT. Amino acid sequence: CASLGNTEAFF.